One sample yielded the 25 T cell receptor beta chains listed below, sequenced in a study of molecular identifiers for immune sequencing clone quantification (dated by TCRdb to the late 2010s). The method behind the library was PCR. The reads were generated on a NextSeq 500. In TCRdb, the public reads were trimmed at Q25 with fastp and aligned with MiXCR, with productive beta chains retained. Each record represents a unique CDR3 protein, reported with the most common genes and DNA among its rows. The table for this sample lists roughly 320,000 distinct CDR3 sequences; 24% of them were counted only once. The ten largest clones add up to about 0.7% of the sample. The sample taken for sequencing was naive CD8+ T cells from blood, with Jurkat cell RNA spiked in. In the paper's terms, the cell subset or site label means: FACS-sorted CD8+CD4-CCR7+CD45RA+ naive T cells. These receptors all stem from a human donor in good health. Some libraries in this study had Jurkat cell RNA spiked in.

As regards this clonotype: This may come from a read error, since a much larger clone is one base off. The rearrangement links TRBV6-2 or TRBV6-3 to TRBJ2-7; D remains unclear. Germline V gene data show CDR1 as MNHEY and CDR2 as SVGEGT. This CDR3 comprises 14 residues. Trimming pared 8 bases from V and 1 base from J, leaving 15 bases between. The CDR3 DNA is TGTGCCAGCCCGCCCGTGGACGGATCCTACGAGCAGTACTTC. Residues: CASPPVDGSYEQYF.

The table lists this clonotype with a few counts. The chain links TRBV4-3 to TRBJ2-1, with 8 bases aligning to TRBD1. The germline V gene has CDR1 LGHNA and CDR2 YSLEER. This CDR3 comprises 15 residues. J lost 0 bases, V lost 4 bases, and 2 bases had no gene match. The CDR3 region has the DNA TGCGCCAGCAGCCGGGACAGGACCTCCTACAATGAGCAGTTCTTC. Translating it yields CASSRDRTSYNEQFF.

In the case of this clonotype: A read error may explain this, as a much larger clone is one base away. The CDR3 nucleotides read TGTGCCAGCAATAGCGGGGTCGAGCAGTTCTTC. Residues: CASNSGVEQFF. The genes are TRBV6-2 or TRBV6-3 and TRBJ2-1; 8 bases are a match to TRBD2. The CDR3 is 11 amino acids. The V gene end was trimmed by 7 bases and the J gene end by 10 bases; junction bases not matched to a gene: 3. CDR1 and CDR2 (germline): MNHEY, SVGEGT.

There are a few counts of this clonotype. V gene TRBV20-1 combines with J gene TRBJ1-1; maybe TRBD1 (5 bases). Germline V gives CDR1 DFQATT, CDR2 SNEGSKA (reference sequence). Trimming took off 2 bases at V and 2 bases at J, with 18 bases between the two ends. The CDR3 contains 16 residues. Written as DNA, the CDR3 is TGCAGTGCTAGAACCCCCTCGGGGCAGTTAAACACTGAAGCTTTCTTT. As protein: CSARTPSGQLNTEAFF.

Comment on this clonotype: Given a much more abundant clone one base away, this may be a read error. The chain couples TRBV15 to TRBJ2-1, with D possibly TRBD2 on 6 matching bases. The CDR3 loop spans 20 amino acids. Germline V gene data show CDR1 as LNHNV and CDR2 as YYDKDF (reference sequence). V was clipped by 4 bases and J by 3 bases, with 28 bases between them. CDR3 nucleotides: TGTGCCACCAGCACTTCCGCCGGGAGTGCAGTTTTACCCATCTACAATGAGCAGTTCTTC. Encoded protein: CATSTSAGSAVLPIYNEQFF.

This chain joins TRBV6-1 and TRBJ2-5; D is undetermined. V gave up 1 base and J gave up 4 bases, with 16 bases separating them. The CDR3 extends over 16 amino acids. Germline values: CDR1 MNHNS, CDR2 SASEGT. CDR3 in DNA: TGTGCCAGCAGTGAAGGGGTCACGAGGCCCTCAGAGACCCAGTACTTC. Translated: CASSEGVTRPSETQYF.

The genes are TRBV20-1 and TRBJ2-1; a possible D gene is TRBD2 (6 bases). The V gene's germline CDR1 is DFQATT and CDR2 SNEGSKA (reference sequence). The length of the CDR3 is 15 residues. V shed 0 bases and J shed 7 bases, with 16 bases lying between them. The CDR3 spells CSARDVTGAWNEQFF. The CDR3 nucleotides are TGCAGTGCTAGAGATGTGACGGGAGCGTGGAATGAGCAGTTCTTC.

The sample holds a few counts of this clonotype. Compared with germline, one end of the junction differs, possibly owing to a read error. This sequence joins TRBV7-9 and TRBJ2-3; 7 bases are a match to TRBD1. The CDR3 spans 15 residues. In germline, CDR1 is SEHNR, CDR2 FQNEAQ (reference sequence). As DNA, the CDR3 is TGTGCCAGCAGCTCCGAGGGGGCGACCACAGATGCGCAGTATTTT. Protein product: CASSSEGATTDAQYF. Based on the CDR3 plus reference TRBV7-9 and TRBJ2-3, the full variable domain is DTGVSQNPRHKITKRGQNVTFRCDPISEHNRLYWYRQTLGQGPEFLTYFQNEAQLEKSRLLSDRFSAERPKGSFSTLEIQRTEQGDSAMYLCASSSEGATTDAQYFGPGTRLTVL.

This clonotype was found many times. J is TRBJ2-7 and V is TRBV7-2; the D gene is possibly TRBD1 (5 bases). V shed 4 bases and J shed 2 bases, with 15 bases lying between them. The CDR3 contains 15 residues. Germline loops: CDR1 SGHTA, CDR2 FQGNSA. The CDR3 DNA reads TGTGCCAGCAGCTCATCTAATTGGGGCCCCTACGAGCAGTACTTC. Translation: CASSSSNWGPYEQYF.

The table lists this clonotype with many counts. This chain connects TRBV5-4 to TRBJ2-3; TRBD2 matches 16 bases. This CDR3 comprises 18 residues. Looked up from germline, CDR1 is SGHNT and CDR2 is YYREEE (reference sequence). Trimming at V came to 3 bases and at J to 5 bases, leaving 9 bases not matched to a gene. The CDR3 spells CASSYAGTSGGGEDTQYF. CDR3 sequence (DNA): TGTGCCAGCAGCTACGCCGGGACTAGCGGGGGGGGCGAAGATACGCAGTATTTT.

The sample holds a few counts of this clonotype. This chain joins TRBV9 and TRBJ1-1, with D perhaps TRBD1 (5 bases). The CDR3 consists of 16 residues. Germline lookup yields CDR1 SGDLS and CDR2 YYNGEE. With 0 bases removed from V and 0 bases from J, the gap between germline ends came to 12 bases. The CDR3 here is CASSVVVGTLNTEAFF. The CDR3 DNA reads TGTGCCAGCAGCGTAGTAGTCGGGACTCTGAACACTGAAGCTTTCTTT.

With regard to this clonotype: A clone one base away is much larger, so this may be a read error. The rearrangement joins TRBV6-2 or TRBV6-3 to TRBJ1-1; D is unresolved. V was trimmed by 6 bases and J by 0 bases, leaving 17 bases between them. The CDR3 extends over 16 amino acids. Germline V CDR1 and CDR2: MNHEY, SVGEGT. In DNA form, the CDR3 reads TGTGCCAGCAGCATGCCCATCCAGAGGGTGAACACTGAAGCTTTCTTT. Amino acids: CASSMPIQRVNTEAFF.

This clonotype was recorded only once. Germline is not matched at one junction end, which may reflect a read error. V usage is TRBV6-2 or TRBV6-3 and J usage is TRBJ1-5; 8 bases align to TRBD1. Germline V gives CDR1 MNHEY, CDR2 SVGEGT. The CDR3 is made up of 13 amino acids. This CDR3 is CATGTGVNQRQHF. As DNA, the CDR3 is TGTGCCACCGGGACAGGTGTTAATCAGCGCCAGCATTTT.

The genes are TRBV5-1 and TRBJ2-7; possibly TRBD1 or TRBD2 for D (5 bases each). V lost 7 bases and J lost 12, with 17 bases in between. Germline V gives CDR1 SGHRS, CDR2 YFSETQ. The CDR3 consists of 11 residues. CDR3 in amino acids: CASGREGLLYF. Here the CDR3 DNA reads TGCGCCAGCGGAAGAGAGGGGTTGTTGTACTTC.

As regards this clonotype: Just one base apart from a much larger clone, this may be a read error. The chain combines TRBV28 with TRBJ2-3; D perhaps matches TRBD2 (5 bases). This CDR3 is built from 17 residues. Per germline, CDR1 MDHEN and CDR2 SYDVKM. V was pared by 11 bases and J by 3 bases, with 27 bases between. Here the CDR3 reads CAGTAAEGIMSTDTQYF. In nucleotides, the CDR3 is TGTGCCGGCACGGCAGCAGAGGGAATAATGTCGACAGATACGCAGTATTTT.

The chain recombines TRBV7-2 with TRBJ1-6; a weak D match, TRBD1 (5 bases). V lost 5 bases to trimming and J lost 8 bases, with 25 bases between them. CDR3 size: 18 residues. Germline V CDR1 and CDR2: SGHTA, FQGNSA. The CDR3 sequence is CASSMGMSGAWADSPLHF. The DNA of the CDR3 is TGTGCCAGCAGCATGGGCATGAGCGGGGCGTGGGCGGATTCACCCCTCCACTTT.

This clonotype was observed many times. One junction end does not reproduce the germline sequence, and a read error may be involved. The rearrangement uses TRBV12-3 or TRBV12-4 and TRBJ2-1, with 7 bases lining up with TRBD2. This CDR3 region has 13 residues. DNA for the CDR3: TGTGCCAGCAGGGCTCAAGAGCGGGACCCCTGTTCCTTC. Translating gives CASRAQERDPCSF.

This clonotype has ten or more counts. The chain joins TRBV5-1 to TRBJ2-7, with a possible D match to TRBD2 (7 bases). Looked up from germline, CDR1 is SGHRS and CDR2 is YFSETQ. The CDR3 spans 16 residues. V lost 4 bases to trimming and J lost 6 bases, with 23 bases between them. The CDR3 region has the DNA TGCGCCAGCAGCCCGTGGGGGGGCCTAGAAGCTCGCGAGCAGTACTTC. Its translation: CASSPWGGLEAREQYF.

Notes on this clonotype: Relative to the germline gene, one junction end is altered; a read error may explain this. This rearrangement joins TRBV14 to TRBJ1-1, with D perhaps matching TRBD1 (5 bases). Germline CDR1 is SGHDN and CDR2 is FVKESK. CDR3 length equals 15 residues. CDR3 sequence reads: CASSQDFGAAGEAFF. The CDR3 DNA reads TGCGCCAGCAGCCAAGACTTCGGGGCAGCTGGTGAAGCTTTCTTT. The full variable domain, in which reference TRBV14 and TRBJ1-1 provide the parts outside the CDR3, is EAGVTQFPSHSVIEKGQTVTLRCDPISGHDNLYWYRRVMGKEIKFLLHFVKESKQDESGMPNNRFLAERTGGTYSTLKVQPAELEDSGVYFCASSQDFGAAGEAFFGQGTRLTVV.

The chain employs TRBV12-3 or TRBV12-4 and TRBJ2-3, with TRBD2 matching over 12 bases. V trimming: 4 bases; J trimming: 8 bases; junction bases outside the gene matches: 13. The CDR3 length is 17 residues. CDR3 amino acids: CASSSRTSGVGAGTQYF. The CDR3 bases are TGTGCCAGCAGTTCACGGACTAGCGGGGTAGGGGCAGGTACGCAGTATTTT.

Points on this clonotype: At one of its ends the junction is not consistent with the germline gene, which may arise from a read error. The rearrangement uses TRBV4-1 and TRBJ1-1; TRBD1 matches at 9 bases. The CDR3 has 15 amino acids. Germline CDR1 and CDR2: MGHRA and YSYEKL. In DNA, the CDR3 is TGCGCCAGCAGCCCAGCCGGGACAGGGTACACTGTAGCTTTCTTT. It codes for CASSPAGTGYTVAFF.

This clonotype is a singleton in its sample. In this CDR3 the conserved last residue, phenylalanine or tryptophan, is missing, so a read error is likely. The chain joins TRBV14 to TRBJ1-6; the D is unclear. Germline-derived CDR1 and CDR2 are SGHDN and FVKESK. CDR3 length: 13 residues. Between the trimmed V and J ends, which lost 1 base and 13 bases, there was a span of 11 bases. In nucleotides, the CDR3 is TGTGCCAGCAGCCAAGTCAAGGGCCCGCCCCTCCACCTT. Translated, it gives CASSQVKGPPLHL.

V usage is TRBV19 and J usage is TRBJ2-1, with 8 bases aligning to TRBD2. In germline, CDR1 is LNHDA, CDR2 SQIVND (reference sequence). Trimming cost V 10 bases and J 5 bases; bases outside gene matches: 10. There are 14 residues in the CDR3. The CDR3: CATKSGGEHNEQFF. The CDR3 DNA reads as TGTGCCACAAAGAGCGGGGGCGAGCACAATGAGCAGTTCTTC.

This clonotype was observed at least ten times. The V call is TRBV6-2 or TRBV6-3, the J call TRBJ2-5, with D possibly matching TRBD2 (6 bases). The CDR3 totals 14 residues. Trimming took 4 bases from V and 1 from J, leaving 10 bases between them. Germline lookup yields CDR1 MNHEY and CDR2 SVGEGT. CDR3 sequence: CASSFSGLQETQYF. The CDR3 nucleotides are TGTGCCAGCAGTTTTAGCGGACTCCAAGAGACCCAGTACTTC.

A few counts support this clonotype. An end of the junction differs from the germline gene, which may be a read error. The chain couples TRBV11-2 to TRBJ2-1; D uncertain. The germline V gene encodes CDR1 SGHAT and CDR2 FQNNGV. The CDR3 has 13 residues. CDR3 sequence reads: CASSLGPAWTRIF. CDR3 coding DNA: TGTGCCAGCAGCTTAGGTCCGGCCTGGACGAGGATCTTC.